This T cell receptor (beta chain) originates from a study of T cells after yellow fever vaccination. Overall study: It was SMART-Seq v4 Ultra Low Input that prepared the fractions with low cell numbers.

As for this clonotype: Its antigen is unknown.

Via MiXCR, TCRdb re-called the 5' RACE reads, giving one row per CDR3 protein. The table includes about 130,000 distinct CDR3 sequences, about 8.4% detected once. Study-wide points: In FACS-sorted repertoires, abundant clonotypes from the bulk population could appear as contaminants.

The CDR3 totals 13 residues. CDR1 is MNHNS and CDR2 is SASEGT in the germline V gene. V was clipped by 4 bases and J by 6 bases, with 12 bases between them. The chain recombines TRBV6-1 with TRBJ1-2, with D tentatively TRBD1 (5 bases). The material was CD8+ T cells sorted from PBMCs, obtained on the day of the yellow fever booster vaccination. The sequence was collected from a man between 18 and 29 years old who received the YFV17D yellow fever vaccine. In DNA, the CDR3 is TGTGCCAGCAGTGTTTATCAAGGGGATGGCTACACCTTC. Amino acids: CASSVYQGDGYTF.